The 12 T cell receptor beta chains below come from one sample, sequenced in a study of CD8 T cells in ankylosing spondylitis. TCRdb fed the 5' RACE reads into MiXCR, producing one record per CDR3 protein. Here the sample spans around 340,000 distinct CDR3 sequences, around 15% being singletons. Sequencing input: blood, either unsorted or a sorted T cell fraction (not recorded which). The source of these receptors is a male donor with ankylosing spondylitis or in good health (not recorded which).

This clonotype was found a few times. V usage is TRBV12-3 or TRBV12-4 and J usage is TRBJ2-2; the D is unclear. This CDR3 is built from 16 residues. Trimming stripped 4 bases from V and 3 bases from J, with 15 bases between. The DNA for the CDR3 is TGTGCCAGCAGTTCCCACTCGACTCGTTACACCGGGGAGCTGTTTTTT. It translates to CASSSHSTRYTGELFF.

This clonotype was seen many times. The chain employs TRBV15 and TRBJ1-1; D remains ambiguous. V was cut by 3 bases and J by 6 bases, with 17 bases left in between. Germline V gene data show CDR1 as LNHNV and CDR2 as YYDKDF (reference sequence). The CDR3 totals 15 residues. Written as DNA, the CDR3 is TGTGCCACCAGCAGGGGCCCCAAACAAATAGCTGAAGCTTTCTTT. As protein: CATSRGPKQIAEAFF.

The gene calls are TRBV28 and TRBJ2-1; TRBD1 aligns across 9 bases. From germline, CDR1 is MDHEN and CDR2 SYDVKM. The CDR3 has 15 residues. With V trimmed by 6 bases and J by 4 bases, 7 bases remained unmatched. The CDR3 DNA follows: TGTGCCAGCAGGACCTCTGGGACAGGGTACAATGAGCAGTTCTTC. Its protein is CASRTSGTGYNEQFF.

This clonotype was detected ten times or more. The chain combines TRBV9 with TRBJ1-1; tentatively, D is TRBD1 (5 bases). Trimming stripped 4 bases from V and 0 bases from J, with 13 bases between. Germline V gene data show CDR1 as SGDLS and CDR2 as YYNGEE. The CDR3 extends over 15 amino acids. This chain's CDR3 is CASSPSRGVNTEAFF. CDR3 DNA: TGTGCCAGCAGCCCTAGTCGGGGGGTGAACACTGAAGCTTTCTTT.

This clonotype has at least ten counts. The chain uses TRBV7-8 and TRBJ2-1; 9 bases map to TRBD2. With V trimmed by 0 bases and J by 8 bases, 5 bases remained unmatched. This CDR3 is built from 15 residues. The V gene's germline CDR1 is SGHVS and CDR2 FQNEAQ. DNA for the CDR3: TGTGCCAGCAGCTTAGCGGCGGGAGGGCCCTATGAGCAGTTCTTC. It encodes CASSLAAGGPYEQFF. Using reference TRBV7-8 and TRBJ2-1 for the parts outside the CDR3, the full variable domain is GAGVSQSPRYKVAKRGQDVALRCDPISGHVSLFWYQQALGQGPEFLTYFQNEAQLDKSGLPSDRFFAERPEGSVSTLKIQRTQQEDSAVYLCASSLAAGGPYEQFFGPGTRLTVL.

This clonotype was seen only a few times. The chain carries TRBV11-2 and TRBJ2-1, with 9 bases matching TRBD1. Trimming took 4 bases from V and 4 from J; bases not matched to a gene: 8. The CDR3 has 16 residues. Germline-derived CDR1 and CDR2 are SGHAT and FQNNGV. CDR3 in amino acids: CASSSYKGQGYNEQFF. CDR3 sequence (DNA): TGTGCCAGCAGCTCTTATAAGGGACAGGGTTACAATGAGCAGTTCTTC.

Only a few counts were recorded for this clonotype. The rearrangement links TRBV5-6 to TRBJ1-5, with TRBD1 matching 7 bases. The CDR3 has 18 residues. Germline V gene data show CDR1 as SGHDT and CDR2 as YYEEEE. Trimming took 4 bases from V and 0 from J; bases not matched to a gene: 13. CDR3 DNA sequence: TGTGCCAGCAGCCACAAGGACAGGTTCAAGTATAGCAATCAGCCCCAGCATTTT. This sequence encodes CASSHKDRFKYSNQPQHF.

The V gene is TRBV5-1, the J gene TRBJ2-3, with TRBD1 matching 7 bases. After removal of 1 base from V and 2 bases from J, the junction contained 4 bases not matched to a gene. The CDR3 has 15 amino acids. Germline V gene lookup returns CDR1 SGHRS and CDR2 YFSETQ. This CDR3 is CASSLQDRTTDTQYF. CDR3 in DNA: TGCGCCAGCAGCTTGCAGGACAGGACCACAGATACGCAGTATTTT. The entire variable domain, with the rest obtained from reference TRBV5-1 and TRBJ2-3, is as follows: KAGVTQTPRYLIKTRGQQVTLSCSPISGHRSVSWYQQTPGQGLQFLFEYFSETQRNKGNFPGRFSGRQFSNSRSEMNVSTLELGDSALYLCASSLQDRTTDTQYFGPGTRLTVL.

The chain carries TRBV20-1 and TRBJ2-2, with TRBD2 matching over 9 bases. The CDR3 is 14 residues long. Per germline, CDR1 DFQATT and CDR2 SNEGSKA (reference sequence). Unmatched junction bases numbered 8, after V lost 6 bases and J lost 6 bases. This CDR3 reads CSARPGGRAGELFF. The CDR3 DNA reads as TGCAGTGCCCGTCCCGGCGGGAGGGCCGGGGAGCTGTTTTTT.

The rearrangement links TRBV12-3 or TRBV12-4 to TRBJ1-1; maybe TRBD1 (5 bases). V was shortened by 7 bases and J by 10 bases, with 13 bases between the two germline ends. The CDR3 runs 11 residues. The CDR3 DNA reads TGTGCCAGCACCTTGGGGGGGACAGCTTTCTTT. The encoded protein is CASTLGGTAFF.

This clonotype occurred a few times. The chain is built from TRBV5-1 and TRBJ2-5, with TRBD1 as a possible D gene (7 bases). The CDR3 runs to 14 residues. Trimming removed 6 bases from V and 7 bases from J, with 19 bases in between. Per germline, CDR1 SGHRS and CDR2 YFSETQ. This CDR3 reads CASTTGGGEGTQYF. The CDR3 bases are TGCGCCAGCACCACTGGAGGGGGCGAGGGGACCCAGTACTTC.

This clonotype was seen a few times. The genes are TRBV19 and TRBJ1-5, with D unresolved. Trimming removed 0 bases at V and 6 bases at J, with 9 bases between. Germline V gene sequence: CDR1 LNHDA, CDR2 SQIVND (reference sequence). The length of the CDR3 is 14 residues. CDR3 amino acids: CASSIDLETQPQHF. The CDR3 DNA reads as TGTGCCAGTAGTATAGATCTAGAAACTCAGCCCCAGCATTTT.